The present T cell receptor beta chain was sequenced within a study of T cell repertoires in cytomegalovirus infection. Study background: Public TCR beta signatures marked donors with CMV infection and the matching HLA.

The CDR3 is 15 amino acids. The germline CDR1 and CDR2 sequences are SGHVS and FNYEAQ. Deletions cut 6 bases from V and 2 bases from J, with 13 bases between. General observations from the study: Summed frequency of shared TCR beta families picked out CMV carriers who also had the relevant HLA. Predominance within the ex vivo response was attributable to HLA-C-restricted CMV-specific TCR beta clonotypes.

As for this clonotype: Its antigen remains unknown.

One entry per CDR3 protein results from TCRdb running MiXCR on the reads. Here the sample spans roughly 760,000 distinct CDR3 sequences, about a third being singletons. The sequence came from a human donor in good health (CMV status not recorded). Some clones in this sample may be carry-over from other donors' samples. Sequencing was performed on PBMCs. The V gene is TRBV7-6, the J gene TRBJ2-2; the D gene is possibly TRBD1 (6 bases). CDR3 bases: TGTGCCAGCAGAACAACAGGGAACAACACCGGGGAGCTGTTTTTT. Its protein is CASRTTGNNTGELFF.